This passage covers 20 T cell receptor beta chains from one sample sequenced in a study of T cell responses to AZD1222 COVID-19 vaccine. Sequencing used immunoSEQ multiplex PCR; TCRdb keeps in-frame clones, though not all of them. This sample carries roughly 110,000 clones, roughly four fifths of them seen once, and the ten largest clones take about 9.7%. Sequenced here: peripheral blood, sampled on day 0 of AZD1222 vaccination. These receptors came from an adult in good health.

This clone is a singleton in its sample. The chain recombines TRBV28 with TRBJ2-7, with a weak D call TRBD2 (5 bases). Looked up from germline, CDR1 is MDHEN and CDR2 is SYDVKM. This CDR3 region has 15 residues. V was trimmed by 7 bases and J by 0 bases, leaving 16 bases between them. In nucleotides, the CDR3 is TGTGCCAGCACTACGAGGGCCCCCGGCTCCTACGAGCAGTACTTC. It is translated as CASTTRAPGSYEQYF.

The CDR3: CASSQVAGTGPISYNSPLHF. CDR3 sequence (DNA): TGTGCCAGCAGCCAAGTGGCGGGGACAGGACCCATCTCCTATAATTCACCCCTCCACTTT. The chain couples TRBV3-1 (or the pseudogene TRBV3-2) to TRBJ1-6, with TRBD1 matching 8 bases. Germline values: CDR1 LGHDT, CDR2 YNNKEL (reference sequence). The CDR3 totals 20 residues. Trimming at V came to 1 base and at J to 0 bases, leaving 11 bases not matched to a gene.

The chain combines TRBV19 with TRBJ2-2, with 10 bases matching TRBD2. The CDR3 covers 16 residues. Germline values: CDR1 LNHDA, CDR2 SQIVND (reference sequence). V trimming: 5 bases; J trimming: 2 bases; junction bases outside the gene matches: 5. In DNA form, the CDR3 reads TGTGCCAGTAGTCCAGGACTAGCGGTCAACACCGGGGAGCTGTTTTTT. This translates into CASSPGLAVNTGELFF.

Concerning this clone itself: Germline and junction disagree at one end, which may indicate a read error. This chain joins TRBV6-1 and TRBJ2-4; D tentatively reads TRBD1 or TRBD2 (5 bases each). The CDR3 consists of 14 residues. Germline CDR1 and CDR2: MNHNS and SASEGT. In DNA form, the CDR3 reads TGTGCCAGCAGTGAAGGTGACCAGGGACCCCTAAACGGGTTC. Translating it yields CASSEGDQGPLNGF.

This clone was counted once. The chain uses TRBV10-3 and TRBJ1-1; D uncertain. This CDR3 contains 14 residues. V was shortened by 4 bases and J by 0 bases, with 9 bases between the two germline ends. The V gene's germline CDR1 is ENHRY and CDR2 SYGVKD. The CDR3 region has the DNA TGTGCCATCAGTGGAGGCCTCATGAACACTGAAGCTTTCTTT. Translation gives CAISGGLMNTEAFF.

The V gene is TRBV28, the J gene TRBJ1-4; D gene uncertain. V lost 4 bases, J lost 6 bases, and 6 bases lay in between. CDR1 and CDR2 from the germline V gene are MDHEN and SYDVKM. The CDR3 spans 12 residues. CDR3 nucleotide sequence: TGTGCCAGCAGTTGGTATCATGAAAAACTGTTTTTT. Its protein is CASSWYHEKLFF.

This sequence joins TRBV27 and TRBJ1-5; tentatively, D is TRBD1 (5 bases). This CDR3 has 14 amino acids. V dropped 3 bases and J dropped 7 bases, with 13 bases sitting between them. In germline, CDR1 is MNHEY, CDR2 SMNVEV (reference sequence). This CDR3 reads CASSLQGMQQPQHF. The DNA of the CDR3 is TGTGCCAGCAGTTTGCAGGGAATGCAGCAGCCCCAGCATTTT.

The chain carries TRBV30 and TRBJ1-3; D not resolved. Trimming removed 0 bases from V and 0 bases from J, with 9 bases in between. The CDR3 length is 15 residues. CDR1 and CDR2 (germline): GTSNPN, SVGIG (reference sequence). The DNA for the CDR3 is TGTGCCTGGAGTGTACGCCACTACTCTGGAAACACCATATATTTT. Translated, it gives CAWSVRHYSGNTIYF.

The chain employs TRBV30 and TRBJ2-4, with 7 nucleotides matching TRBD1. The germline CDR1 and CDR2 sequences are GTSNPN and SVGIG (reference sequence). The J segment lost 3 bases and the V segment lost 3 bases, leaving 8 bases of the junction unmatched. The CDR3 runs to 15 residues. The CDR3 sequence is CAWRPRQGGKNIQYF. The CDR3 DNA reads TGTGCCTGGAGACCCAGACAGGGCGGCAAAAACATTCAGTACTTC. Filled out from reference TRBV30 and TRBJ2-4, the complete variable domain reads SQTIHQWPATLVQPVGSPLSLECTVEGTSNPNLYWYRQAAGRGLQLLFYSVGIGQISSEVPQNLSASRPQDRQFILSSKKLLLSDSGFYLCAWRPRQGGKNIQYFGAGTRLSVL.

The chain joins TRBV28 to TRBJ2-1, with a weak D call TRBD2 (7 bases). CDR1 is MDHEN and CDR2 is SYDVKM in the germline V gene. The CDR3 has 17 residues. With 4 bases removed from V and 0 bases from J, the gap between germline ends came to 16 bases. For the CDR3, the DNA is TGTGCCAGCAGTTCCCCCGGGGGGCTTAACTCCTACAATGAGCAGTTCTTC. This encodes CASSSPGGLNSYNEQFF. Filled out from reference TRBV28 and TRBJ2-1, the complete variable domain reads DVKVTQSSRYLVKRTGEKVFLECVQDMDHENMFWYRQDPGLGLRLIYFSYDVKMKEKGDIPEGYSVSREKKERFSLILESASTNQTSMYLCASSSPGGLNSYNEQFFGPGTRLTVL.

CDR3 sequence (DNA): TGTGCCAGCAGGACTACCGGGACGGTCCCCTACGAGCAGTACTTC. Amino acid sequence: CASRTTGTVPYEQYF. This chain uses TRBV6-5 with TRBJ2-7; D may match TRBD1 or TRBD2 (5 bases each). The V gene lost 6 bases and the J gene lost 2 bases, with 17 bases spanning the gap. The CDR3 contains 15 residues. Germline-derived CDR1 and CDR2 are MNHEY and SVGAGI.

V is TRBV10-3 and J is TRBJ2-5; TRBD1 matches at 7 bases. Germline V CDR1 and CDR2: ENHRY, SYGVKD. The CDR3 sequence is 15 residues long. Germline trimming cut 2 bases from V and 5 bases from J; bases unmatched to any gene: 8. This chain's CDR3 is CAISEQTGVWETQYF. The CDR3 region has the DNA TGTGCCATCAGTGAGCAAACAGGGGTTTGGGAGACCCAGTACTTC.

This chain joins TRBV6-5 and TRBJ2-3; TRBD1 is a possible D gene (6 bases). Per the germline V gene, CDR1 is MNHEY and CDR2 is SVGAGI. V was pared by 5 bases and J by 3 bases, with 15 bases between. The CDR3 runs 15 residues. CDR3 residues: CASSKGVPATDTQYF. DNA of the CDR3: TGTGCCAGCAGTAAGGGGGTACCCGCGACAGATACGCAGTATTTT.

This chain uses TRBV27 with TRBJ1-5; D call uncertain. V was cut by 5 bases and J by 6 bases, with 14 bases left in between. CDR1 and CDR2 from the germline V gene are MNHEY and SMNVEV (reference sequence). The CDR3 is 14 residues long. The CDR3 DNA follows: TGTGCCAGCAGTCCACGGTTAGGGAGTCAGCCCCAGCATTTT. Protein sequence: CASSPRLGSQPQHF.

V is TRBV7-9 and J is TRBJ1-1, with D uncertain. V lost 5 bases and J lost 3, with 13 bases in between. The CDR3 sequence is 14 residues long. Germline lookup yields CDR1 SEHNR and CDR2 FQNEAQ (reference sequence). CDR3 bases: TGTGCCAGCAGCCAACCCGAAGGGCACACTGAAGCTTTCTTT. It encodes CASSQPEGHTEAFF.

This clone was detected a few times. The gene calls are TRBV2 and TRBJ2-7, with D tentatively TRBD1 (6 bases). This CDR3 region has 13 residues. Germline V CDR1 and CDR2: SNHLY, FYNNEI. The V end was cut by 5 bases, the J end by 12 bases, with 20 bases between. CDR3 nucleotide sequence: TGTGCCAGCAGTACAGGGAGAGGGGCCTTGGTGTACTTC. Its protein is CASSTGRGALVYF.

The chain joins TRBV9 to TRBJ1-5; tentatively, D is TRBD1 (5 bases). This CDR3 comprises 13 residues. Germline CDR1 and CDR2: SGDLS and YYNGEE. V lost 4 bases and J 5 bases, leaving 10 bases between the germline ends. In nucleotides, the CDR3 is TGTGCCAGCAGCAAAGGGGCAGATCAGCCCCAGCATTTT. It yields the protein CASSKGADQPQHF.

The chain is built from TRBV5-1 and TRBJ1-2; TRBD1 matches 8 bases. Germline V gene sequence: CDR1 SGHRS, CDR2 YFSETQ. The V segment lost 4 bases and the J segment 5 bases; nucleotides outside the gene matches: 10. The length of the CDR3 is 15 residues. CDR3 in DNA: TGCGCCAGCAGCCCGGGACAGGTGGAGAGGTATGGCTACACCTTC. Amino acid sequence: CASSPGQVERYGYTF.

The gene calls are TRBV6-5 and TRBJ2-7, with D tentatively TRBD2 (5 bases). Trimming removed 5 bases at V and 1 base at J, with 15 bases between. The CDR3 has 15 amino acids. CDR1 is MNHEY and CDR2 is SVGAGI in the germline V gene. CDR3 in DNA: TGTGCCAGCAGTCTCCAGGACTCGGGTTCCTACGAGCAGTACTTC. Encoded protein: CASSLQDSGSYEQYF.

The J gene is TRBJ1-2, the V gene TRBV6-5; 9 positions agree with TRBD1. Germline CDR1 MNHEY, CDR2 SVGAGI. CDR3 length: 14 amino acids. Losses at the gene ends were 6 bases for V and 8 bases for J; bases not matched to a gene: 10. CDR3 amino acids: CASRNTGTGSGYTF. DNA for the CDR3: TGTGCCAGCAGGAACACCGGGACAGGGTCCGGCTACACCTTC.